This T cell receptor beta chain derives from a study of vaccination and CD4 T cells after COVID-19. This clonotype has more than one count but fewer than ten. Its antigen remains unknown. Time point in this sample: late sampling 161 to 241 days after vaccination in a few convalescent patients. As for treatment: roughly 10-day PBMC culture with coronavirus spike peptide pools or control peptides (ViraFEST assay). The CDR3 consists of 15 residues. Trimming stripped 4 bases from V and 9 bases from J, with 18 bases between. The germline gives CDR1 KGHDR, CDR2 SFDVKD. With the Oncomine TCR Beta short-read assay, DNA from cultured CD4+ T cells was sequenced. The authors extracted genomic DNA from cultured CD4+ T cells. TCRdb re-called the PCR reads with MiXCR, one entry per CDR3 protein. This sample has more than 20,000 distinct CDR3 sequences, with 46% found just once.

This sequence joins TRBV24-1 and TRBJ1-5; D is perhaps TRBD1 (5 bases). This material consisted of CD4+ T cells from blood, cultured in vitro, taken about 7 months after SARS-CoV-2 vaccination. The source of this sequence is a human donor who had recovered from COVID-19. For the CDR3, the DNA is TGTGCCACCAGTGACTCGGGACCACCGTCTGGGCCCCAGCATTTT. This codes for CATSDSGPPSGPQHF.